A single sample gave rise to the 19 T cell receptor beta chains below, sequenced in a study of blood T cell repertoires in COVID-19. Data came from immunoSEQ multiplex PCR; TCRdb stores just in-frame clones and leaves some out. Of 150,000 to 250,000 clones listed, around 75% were seen once; the top ten hold almost 6%. The sequenced sample was peripheral blood. The receptor set was obtained from a woman aged 40-49 years with COVID-19, enrolled during active disease.

This clone was counted a single time. The chain is built from TRBV30 and TRBJ1-1, with no clear D. The length of the CDR3 is 13 residues. With 2 bases removed from V and 1 base from J, the gap between germline ends came to 8 bases. The germline CDR1 and CDR2 sequences are GTSNPN and SVGIG (reference sequence). Here the CDR3 reads CAWSPTTNTEAFF. The CDR3 coding sequence is TGTGCCTGGAGTCCCACAACGAACACTGAAGCTTTCTTT.

The chain couples TRBV2 to TRBJ1-6; D is uncertain. Germline V gene lookup returns CDR1 SNHLY and CDR2 FYNNEI. V dropped 7 bases and J dropped 7 bases, with 14 bases sitting between them. This CDR3 region has 14 residues. The CDR3 bases are TGTGCCAGCATTGTTAGCGCAACCAATTCACCCCTCCACTTT. Translation gives CASIVSATNSPLHF.

For the CDR3, the DNA is TGTGCCAGCAGCTTGGGGACAGGGGTTTTGGTTTATGGCTACACCTTC. It specifies CASSLGTGVLVYGYTF. V usage is TRBV5-4 and J usage is TRBJ1-2; 9 bases agree with TRBD1. The CDR3 covers 16 residues. The germline gives CDR1 SGHNT, CDR2 YYREEE (reference sequence). The V and J ends lost 0 bases and 5 bases, in that order; junction bases with no gene match: 8.

The V call is TRBV11-3, the J call TRBJ2-7; 7 nucleotides agree with TRBD1. CDR3 length equals 13 residues. V shed 5 bases and J 1 base; nucleotides not matched to a gene: 2. CDR1 and CDR2 from the germline V gene are SGHNT and YENEEA. DNA for the CDR3: TGTGCCAGCAGCCCGACAGGGTCCTACGAGCAGTACTTC. Its protein product is CASSPTGSYEQYF. Looking up the rest from reference TRBV11-3 and TRBJ2-7 gives the full variable domain: EAGVVQSPRYKIIEKKQPVAFWCNPISGHNTLYWYLQNLGQGPELLIRYENEEAVDDSQLPKDRFSAERLKGVDSTLKIQPAELGDSAVYLCASSPTGSYEQYFGPGTRLTVT.

On this clone: One end of the junction varies from germline; a read error may be responsible. This chain links TRBV20-1 with TRBJ2-5; 11 bases match TRBD2. The germline V gene encodes CDR1 DFQATT and CDR2 SNEGSKA (reference sequence). This CDR3 is built from 11 residues. CDR3 DNA: TGTCTAGCGGGGGGACGGGAGACCCAGTACTTC. Translating it yields CLAGGRETQYF.

The chain combines TRBV3-1 (or the pseudogene TRBV3-2) with TRBJ1-2; D is perhaps TRBD1 (5 bases). The CDR3 length is 14 residues. The germline gives CDR1 LGHDT, CDR2 YNNKEL (reference sequence). V was pared by 5 bases and J by 8 bases, with 18 bases between. In nucleotides, the CDR3 is TGTGCCAGCAGCTCGGCGGCAGGGCGTTACGGCTACACCTTC. This codes for CASSSAAGRYGYTF.

The V call is TRBV3-1 (or the pseudogene TRBV3-2), the J call TRBJ2-7; TRBD2 matches at 9 bases. Germline V lookup: CDR1 LGHDT, CDR2 YNNKEL (reference sequence). Trimming cost V 7 bases and J 3 bases; bases outside gene matches: 7. The CDR3 length is 14 residues. CDR3 sequence: CASNPSGKHYEQYF. The CDR3 nucleotides are TGTGCCAGCAACCCTAGCGGGAAGCACTACGAGCAGTACTTC.

The chain couples TRBV28 to TRBJ1-1, with a weak D call TRBD1 (5 bases). V was shortened by 7 bases and J by 4 bases, with 22 bases between the two germline ends. Germline CDR1 and CDR2: MDHEN and SYDVKM. CDR3 size: 16 residues. The CDR3 coding sequence is TGTGCCAGCACACCGGGAGGGGCAGCCGCACTCACTGAAGCTTTCTTT. Its translation is CASTPGGAAALTEAFF.

This chain uses TRBV18 with TRBJ2-7; TRBD1 aligns across 11 bases. V lost 2 bases and J lost 4; bases outside the gene matches: 4. Germline CDR1 is KGHSH and CDR2 is LQKENI. This CDR3 contains 15 residues. The CDR3 DNA follows: TGTGCCAGCTCACCAGGGACAGGGGGGCAATACGAGCAGTACTTC. Encoded protein: CASSPGTGGQYEQYF.

The V and J genes are TRBV6-5 and TRBJ2-2; 7 positions match TRBD1. This CDR3 has 15 residues. Germline V gene sequence: CDR1 MNHEY, CDR2 SVGAGI. V was clipped by 6 bases and J by 2 bases; unmatched bases: 6. DNA for the CDR3: TGTGCCAGCAGCCTGGGACAGAGAAACACCGGGGAGCTGTTTTTT. This codes for CASSLGQRNTGELFF.

The V call is TRBV7-9, the J call TRBJ2-7, with a weak D call TRBD1 (5 bases). V dropped 5 bases and J dropped 0 bases, with 17 bases sitting between them. CDR3 size: 16 residues. Looked up from germline, CDR1 is SEHNR and CDR2 is FQNEAQ (reference sequence). The CDR3 region has the DNA TGTGCCAGCAGCCCCCCAATAGACAGTTTCTCCTACGAGCAGTACTTC. Its translation: CASSPPIDSFSYEQYF. The full variable domain, in which reference TRBV7-9 and TRBJ2-7 provide the parts outside the CDR3, is DTGVSQNPRHKITKRGQNVTFRCDPISEHNRLYWYRQTLGQGPEFLTYFQNEAQLEKSRLLSDRFSAERPKGSFSTLEIQRTEQGDSAMYLCASSPPIDSFSYEQYFGPGTRLTVT.

V is TRBV5-4 and J is TRBJ2-3; TRBD2 aligns across 13 bases. This CDR3 has 15 residues. Per germline, CDR1 SGHNT and CDR2 YYREEE (reference sequence). V was pared by 2 bases and J by 7 bases, with 4 bases of the junction left unmatched. CDR3 in amino acids: CASSFGTSGENTQYF. The CDR3 nucleotides read TGTGCCAGCAGCTTCGGGACTAGCGGGGAGAATACGCAGTATTTT.

This clone was seen a few times. The chain is built from TRBV25-1 and TRBJ1-2; D possibly corresponds to TRBD1 (5 bases). Germline V gene data show CDR1 as MGHDK and CDR2 as SYGVNS. V was trimmed by 2 bases and J by 2 bases, leaving 9 bases between them. The CDR3 sequence is 14 residues long. The DNA for the CDR3 is TGTGCCAGCAGTGAACTGGAGGGGAACTATGGCTACACCTTC. Residues: CASSELEGNYGYTF.

The chain carries TRBV27 and TRBJ2-7; 14 positions agree with TRBD2. The ends lost 5 bases at V and 5 bases at J; junction bases unmatched: 14. This CDR3 comprises 18 residues. The germline V gene encodes CDR1 MNHEY and CDR2 SMNVEV (reference sequence). CDR3 bases: TGTGCCAGCAGTCTAGAAGGGACTAGCGGGAGTGGGTGGCACGAGCAGTACTTC. Translated: CASSLEGTSGSGWHEQYF.

The chain recombines TRBV7-2 with TRBJ1-1; D is possibly TRBD1 (5 bases). The CDR3 is 15 amino acids. Trimming left V 1 base short and J 2 bases short, with 11 bases between. The germline V gene encodes CDR1 SGHTA and CDR2 FQGNSA. CDR3 sequence reads: CASSLVPGLNTEAFF. Written as DNA, the CDR3 is TGTGCCAGCAGCTTAGTACCAGGGCTCAACACTGAAGCTTTCTTT.

The chain has TRBV5-4 and TRBJ1-1; 7 bases fit TRBD1. V shed 4 bases and J 5 bases; nucleotides not matched to a gene: 11. Germline V gives CDR1 SGHNT, CDR2 YYREEE (reference sequence). This CDR3 has 15 residues. CDR3 DNA: TGTGCCAGCAGCCCGAACAGGGGTAAGGGGACTGAAGCTTTCTTT. Protein product: CASSPNRGKGTEAFF.

The table lists this clone with a few counts. This chain links TRBV7-8 with TRBJ2-2; possibly TRBD2 for D (5 bases). Trimming took 3 bases from V and 6 from J, leaving 14 bases between them. The CDR3 runs 15 residues. Germline V lookup: CDR1 SGHVS, CDR2 FQNEAQ. CDR3 residues: CASSFLSDYPGELFF. CDR3 bases: TGTGCCAGCAGCTTCCTCTCTGACTATCCCGGGGAGCTGTTTTTT. The whole variable domain, filled in from reference TRBV7-8 and TRBJ2-2, reads GAGVSQSPRYKVAKRGQDVALRCDPISGHVSLFWYQQALGQGPEFLTYFQNEAQLDKSGLPSDRFFAERPEGSVSTLKIQRTQQEDSAVYLCASSFLSDYPGELFFGEGSRLTVL.

The chain couples TRBV5-1 to TRBJ1-4; tentative D call: TRBD1 (5 bases). Trimming cost V 4 bases and J 11 bases, with 12 bases left between them. CDR3 length equals 12 residues. CDR1 and CDR2 (germline): SGHRS, YFSETQ. The CDR3 sequence: CASSLPGGKLFF. In DNA, the CDR3 is TGCGCCAGCAGCCTCCCCGGGGGGAAACTGTTTTTT.

The V and J genes are TRBV15 and TRBJ2-2, with TRBD1 identical over 11 bases. The V segment lost 4 bases and the J segment 5 bases; nucleotides outside the gene matches: 15. The CDR3 runs 19 residues. The germline gives CDR1 LNHNV, CDR2 YYDKDF (reference sequence). CDR3 in DNA: TGTGCCACCAGCAAGCCGGGACAGGGGGTAGGGGGTCCGACCGGGGAGCTGTTTTTT. It encodes CATSKPGQGVGGPTGELFF.